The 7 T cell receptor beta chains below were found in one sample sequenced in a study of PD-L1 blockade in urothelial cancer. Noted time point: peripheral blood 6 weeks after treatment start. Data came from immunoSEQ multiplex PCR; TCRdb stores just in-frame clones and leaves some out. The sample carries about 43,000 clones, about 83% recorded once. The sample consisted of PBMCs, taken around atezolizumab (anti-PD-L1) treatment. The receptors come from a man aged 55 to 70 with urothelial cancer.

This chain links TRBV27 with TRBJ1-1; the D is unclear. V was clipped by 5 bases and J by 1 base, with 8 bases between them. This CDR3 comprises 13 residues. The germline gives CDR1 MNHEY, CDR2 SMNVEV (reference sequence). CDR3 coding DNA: TGTGCCAGCAGTCCCCGAGGGAACACTGAAGCTTTCTTT. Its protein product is CASSPRGNTEAFF.

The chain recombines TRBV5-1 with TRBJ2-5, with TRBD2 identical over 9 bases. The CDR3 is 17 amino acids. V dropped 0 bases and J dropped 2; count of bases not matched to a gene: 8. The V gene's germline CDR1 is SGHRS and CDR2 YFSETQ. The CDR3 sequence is CASSLGLAASPQETQYF. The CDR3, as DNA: TGCGCCAGCAGCTTGGGACTAGCGGCGAGTCCTCAAGAGACCCAGTACTTC.

Here the CDR3 reads CATRQGVNTEAFF. For the CDR3, the DNA is TGTGCCACCAGACAGGGTGTGAACACTGAAGCTTTCTTT. This chain connects TRBV6-1 to TRBJ1-1; 7 nucleotides line up with TRBD1. The CDR3 totals 13 residues. Germline V gives CDR1 MNHNS, CDR2 SASEGT. Unmatched junction bases numbered 5, after V lost 10 bases and J lost 0 bases.

The CDR3 DNA sequence: TGTGCCATCAGTGAACGCGAAGGGACAGTAAAGTACTTC. It is translated as CAISEREGTVKYF. This rearrangement joins TRBV10-3 to TRBJ2-7; 7 nucleotides align to TRBD1. Losses at the gene ends were 3 bases for V and 11 bases for J; bases not matched to a gene: 10. The germline V gene encodes CDR1 ENHRY and CDR2 SYGVKD. There are 13 residues in the CDR3.

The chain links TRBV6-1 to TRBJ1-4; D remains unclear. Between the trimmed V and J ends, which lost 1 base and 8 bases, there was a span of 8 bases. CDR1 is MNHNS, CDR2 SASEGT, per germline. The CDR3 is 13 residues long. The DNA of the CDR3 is TGTGCCAGCAGTGAAGTCCGGGGAGAAAAACTGTTTTTT. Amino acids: CASSEVRGEKLFF.

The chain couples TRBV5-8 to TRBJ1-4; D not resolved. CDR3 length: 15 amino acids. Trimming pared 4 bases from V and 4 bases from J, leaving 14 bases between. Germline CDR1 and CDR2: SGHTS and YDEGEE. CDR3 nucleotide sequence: TGTGCCAGCAGCGCGGGAGAGGGCCTTAATGAAAAACTGTTTTTT. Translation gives CASSAGEGLNEKLFF.

The CDR3 loop reads CASRYGQEPGELFF. CDR3 nucleotide sequence: TGTGCCAGCAGATACGGACAGGAGCCCGGGGAGCTGTTTTTT. This rearrangement joins TRBV5-5 to TRBJ2-2, with TRBD1 matching 7 bases. J lost 6 bases, V lost 5 bases, and 7 bases had no gene match. The CDR3 extends over 14 amino acids. From germline, CDR1 is SGHKS and CDR2 YYEKEE (reference sequence).